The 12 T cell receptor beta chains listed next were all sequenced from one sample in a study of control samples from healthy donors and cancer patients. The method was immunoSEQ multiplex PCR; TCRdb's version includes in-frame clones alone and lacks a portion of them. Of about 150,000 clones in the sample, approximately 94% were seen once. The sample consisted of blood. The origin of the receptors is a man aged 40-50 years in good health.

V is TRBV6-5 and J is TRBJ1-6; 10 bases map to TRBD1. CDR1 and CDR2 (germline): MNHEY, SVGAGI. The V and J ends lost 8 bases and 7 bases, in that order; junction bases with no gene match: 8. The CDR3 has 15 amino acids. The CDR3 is CASVPRGQGNSPLHF. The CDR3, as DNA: TGTGCCAGCGTTCCAAGGGGACAGGGGAATTCACCCCTCCACTTT.

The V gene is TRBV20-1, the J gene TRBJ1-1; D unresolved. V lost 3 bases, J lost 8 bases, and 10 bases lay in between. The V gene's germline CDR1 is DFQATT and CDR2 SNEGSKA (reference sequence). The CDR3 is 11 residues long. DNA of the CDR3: TGCAGTGCTAGTTCCGATTTAGAAGCTTTCTTT. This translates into CSASSDLEAFF.

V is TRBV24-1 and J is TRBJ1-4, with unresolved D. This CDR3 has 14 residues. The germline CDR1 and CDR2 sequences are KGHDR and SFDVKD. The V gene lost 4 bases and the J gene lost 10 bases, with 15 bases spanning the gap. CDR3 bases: TGTGCCACCAGTGACTCGGCGGGAGGCGGAAAACTGTTTTTT. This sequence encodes CATSDSAGGGKLFF.

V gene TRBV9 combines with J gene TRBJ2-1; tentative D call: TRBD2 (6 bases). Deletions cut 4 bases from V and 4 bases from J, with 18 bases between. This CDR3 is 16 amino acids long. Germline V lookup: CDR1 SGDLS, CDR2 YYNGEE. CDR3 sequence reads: CASSLASGGDYNEQFF. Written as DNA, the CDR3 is TGTGCCAGCAGCCTCGCCTCCGGGGGTGATTACAATGAGCAGTTCTTC.

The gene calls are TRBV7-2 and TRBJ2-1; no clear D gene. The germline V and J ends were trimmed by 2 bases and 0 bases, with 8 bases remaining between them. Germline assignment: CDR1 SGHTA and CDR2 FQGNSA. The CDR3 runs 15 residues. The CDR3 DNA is TGTGCCAGCAGCTTATTCGCAGTCTCCTACAATGAGCAGTTCTTC. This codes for CASSLFAVSYNEQFF.

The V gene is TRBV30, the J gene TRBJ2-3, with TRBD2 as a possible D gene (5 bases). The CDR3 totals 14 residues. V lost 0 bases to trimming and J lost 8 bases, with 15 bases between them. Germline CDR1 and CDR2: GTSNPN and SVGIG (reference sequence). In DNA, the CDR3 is TGTGCCTGGAGTGTAGAGGGTGGTATTGGTACGCAGTATTTT. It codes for CAWSVEGGIGTQYF.

The CDR3 DNA sequence: TGTGCCAGCAGGAGGGACGGTGCTCAGCCCCAGCATTTT. This sequence encodes CASRRDGAQPQHF. V is TRBV6-5 and J is TRBJ1-5; weak D call: TRBD1 (5 bases). Germline V gene sequence: CDR1 MNHEY, CDR2 SVGAGI. CDR3 length: 13 residues. The V gene lost 6 bases and the J gene lost 6 bases, with 12 bases spanning the gap.

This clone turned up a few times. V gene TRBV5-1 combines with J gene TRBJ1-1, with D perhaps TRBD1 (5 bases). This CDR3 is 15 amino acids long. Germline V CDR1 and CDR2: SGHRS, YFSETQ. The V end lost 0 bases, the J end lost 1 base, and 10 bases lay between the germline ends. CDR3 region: CASSLGPGRNTEAFF. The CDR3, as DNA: TGCGCCAGCAGCTTGGGTCCAGGGCGGAACACTGAAGCTTTCTTT.

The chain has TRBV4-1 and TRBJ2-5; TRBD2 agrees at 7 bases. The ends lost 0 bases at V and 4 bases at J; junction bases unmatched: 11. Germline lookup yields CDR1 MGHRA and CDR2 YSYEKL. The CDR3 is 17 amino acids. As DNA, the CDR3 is TGCGCCAGCAGCCAAGATCCTAACAGGTCGGGGGGAGAGACCCAGTACTTC. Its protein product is CASSQDPNRSGGETQYF.

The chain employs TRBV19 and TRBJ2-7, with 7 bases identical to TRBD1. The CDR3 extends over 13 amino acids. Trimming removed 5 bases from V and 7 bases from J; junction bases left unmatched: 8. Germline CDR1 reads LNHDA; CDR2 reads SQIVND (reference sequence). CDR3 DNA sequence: TGTGCCAGTAGTGGGGACAGTCTTCGGGAGCAGTACTTC. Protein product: CASSGDSLREQYF.

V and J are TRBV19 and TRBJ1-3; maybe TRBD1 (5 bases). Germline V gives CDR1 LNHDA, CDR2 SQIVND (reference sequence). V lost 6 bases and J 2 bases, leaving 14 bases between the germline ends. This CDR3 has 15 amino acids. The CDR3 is CASRDRGSTGNTIYF. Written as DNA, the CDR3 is TGTGCCAGTAGAGATAGGGGTTCAACTGGAAACACCATATATTTT.

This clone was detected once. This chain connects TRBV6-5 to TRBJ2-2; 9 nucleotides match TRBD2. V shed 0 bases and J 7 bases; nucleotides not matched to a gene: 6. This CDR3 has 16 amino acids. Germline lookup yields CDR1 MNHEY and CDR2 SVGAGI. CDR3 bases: TGTGCCAGCAGTTACTCAATAGCGGGGGCGGGCGGGGAGCTGTTTTTT. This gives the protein CASSYSIAGAGGELFF.